A single sample gave rise to the 23 T cell receptor beta chains below, sequenced in a study of blood T cell repertoires in COVID-19. Sequencing used immunoSEQ multiplex PCR; TCRdb keeps in-frame clones, though not all of them. The sample has fewer than 250,000 clones; less than 90% are singletons. The material sequenced was peripheral blood. The receptors shown here come from a human donor in a cohort sampled during active COVID-19.

The chain employs TRBV7-2 and TRBJ2-7; D possibly corresponds to TRBD1 (6 bases). The V gene's germline CDR1 is SGHTA and CDR2 FQGNSA. The V gene lost 3 bases and the J gene lost 1 base, with 13 bases spanning the gap. The CDR3 runs to 15 residues. The DNA of the CDR3 is TGTGCCAGCAGCTTGCAGGGGTTGTTATCCTACGAGCAGTACTTC. Translated: CASSLQGLLSYEQYF.

J is TRBJ2-4 and V is TRBV28, with D tentatively TRBD1 (6 bases). In germline, CDR1 is MDHEN, CDR2 SYDVKM. The CDR3 is 13 residues long. The V gene lost 6 bases and the J gene lost 6 bases, with 12 bases spanning the gap. Here the CDR3 reads CASRPTGPNIQYF. The CDR3 nucleotides are TGTGCCAGCAGACCTACAGGGCCAAACATTCAGTACTTC.

The chain has TRBV9 and TRBJ1-5, with 9 bases identical to TRBD1. With V trimmed by 4 bases and J by 0 bases, 14 bases remained unmatched. Germline CDR1 and CDR2: SGDLS and YYNGEE. The CDR3 has 19 residues. The CDR3 DNA reads TGTGCCAGCAGCAGAGTAGGGGGACAGGGAAGATATAGCAATCAGCCCCAGCATTTT. Translating it yields CASSRVGGQGRYSNQPQHF.

This clone was observed once. The V and J genes are TRBV30 and TRBJ1-3; 10 bases are a match to TRBD1. The germline CDR1 and CDR2 sequences are GTSNPN and SVGIG (reference sequence). The CDR3 length is 14 residues. The junction had 3 bases not matched to a gene; V was cut back by 1 base and J by 6 bases. The CDR3 sequence is CAWSEGTGANTIYF. Here the CDR3 DNA reads TGTGCCTGGAGTGAAGGGACAGGGGCAAACACCATATATTTT.

The J gene is TRBJ2-3, the V gene TRBV10-1, with D perhaps matching TRBD2 (6 bases). Germline V CDR1 and CDR2: WNHNN, SYGVQD (reference sequence). The CDR3 runs 15 residues. V lost 4 bases and J 0 bases, leaving 11 bases between the germline ends. CDR3 sequence: CASSGEGTSTDTQYF. As DNA, the CDR3 is TGCGCCAGCAGTGGGGAAGGGACTAGCACAGATACGCAGTATTTT.

This clone was counted once. The chain employs TRBV21-1 and TRBJ1-1; the table calls TRBD1, which could not be checked here. TRBV21-1 is listed as a pseudogene. This CDR3 is 15 amino acids long. The CDR3 DNA is TGTGCCAGCAGCAATGGTGGGCAAATGAACACTGAAGCTTTCTTT. This codes for CASSNGGQMNTEAFF.

This clone appeared a single time. The chain has TRBV7-9 and TRBJ1-1; possible D gene TRBD1, 6 bases. The germline V and J ends were trimmed by 11 bases and 6 bases, with 16 bases remaining between them. The CDR3 loop spans 12 amino acids. Germline values: CDR1 SEHNR, CDR2 FQNEAQ (reference sequence). For the CDR3, the DNA is TGTGCCTCTTCTGACTACAGGGCTGAAGCTTTCTTT. It specifies CASSDYRAEAFF.

This clone was picked up one time. This chain links TRBV11-2 with TRBJ2-6; a weak D match, TRBD2 (5 bases). The CDR3 consists of 14 residues. CDR1 and CDR2 from the germline V gene are SGHAT and FQNNGV. The V gene lost 6 bases and the J gene lost 0 bases, with 6 bases spanning the gap. CDR3 in DNA: TGTGCCAGCAGGGGGAGCTCTGGGGCCAACGTCCTGACTTTC. This gives the protein CASRGSSGANVLTF.

The chain employs TRBV2 and TRBJ1-6; D is uncertain. This CDR3 comprises 14 residues. CDR1 and CDR2 (germline): SNHLY, FYNNEI. V was trimmed by 7 bases and J by 6 bases, leaving 13 bases between them. The chain's CDR3 is CASTQRGGNSPLHF. The CDR3 coding sequence is TGTGCCAGCACCCAGAGAGGTGGTAATTCACCCCTCCACTTT.

This clone was observed a handful of times. This chain joins TRBV3-1 (or the pseudogene TRBV3-2) and TRBJ2-7, with 8 positions matching TRBD2. Germline assignment: CDR1 LGHDT and CDR2 YNNKEL (reference sequence). This CDR3 is built from 18 residues. V lost 4 bases to trimming and J lost 7 bases; unmatched junction nucleotides: 21. This CDR3 is CASSPGKGLAGAWGEQYF. CDR3 nucleotide sequence: TGTGCCAGCAGCCCCGGAAAAGGGCTAGCGGGCGCATGGGGGGAGCAGTACTTC.

This clone was counted once. The chain has TRBV12-3 or TRBV12-4 and TRBJ2-7, with TRBD2 matching 10 bases. V lost 6 bases and J lost 5; bases outside the gene matches: 4. The CDR3 is 13 amino acids. CDR3 sequence: CASSRLAGDEQYV. CDR3 DNA sequence: TGTGCCAGCAGCCGTCTAGCGGGGGACGAGCAGTACGTC.

V usage is TRBV28 and J usage is TRBJ1-5; D might be TRBD1 (6 bases). V lost 3 bases, J lost 10 bases, and 10 bases lay in between. Germline assignment: CDR1 MDHEN and CDR2 SYDVKM. The CDR3 length is 12 residues. The CDR3 sequence is CASSLNRVPQHF. CDR3 in DNA: TGTGCCAGCAGTTTGAACAGGGTTCCCCAGCATTTT.

CDR3 loop: CASSWGENEKLFF. The CDR3 nucleotides are TGCGCCAGCAGCTGGGGAGAGAATGAAAAACTGTTTTTT. The J gene is TRBJ1-4, the V gene TRBV5-1; D gene unclear. Germline lookup yields CDR1 SGHRS and CDR2 YFSETQ. V was trimmed by 3 bases and J by 5 bases, leaving 8 bases between them. CDR3 length: 13 residues.

The J gene is TRBJ1-2, the V gene TRBV18, with D possibly being TRBD1 (5 bases). This CDR3 has 13 residues. With 5 bases removed from V and 3 bases from J, the gap between germline ends came to 10 bases. CDR1 is KGHSH and CDR2 is LQKENI in the germline V gene. CDR3: CASSTGRDYGYTF. Here the CDR3 DNA reads TGTGCCAGCTCAACCGGCAGGGACTATGGCTACACCTTC.

In its sample, this clone was seen once. Other nucleotide sequences from this sample produce the same CDR3. The chain is built from TRBV15 and TRBJ1-1, with 9 bases lining up with TRBD1. J lost 1 base, V lost 3 bases, and 3 bases had no gene match. The CDR3 spans 15 residues. The V gene's germline CDR1 is LNHNV and CDR2 YYDKDF (reference sequence). CDR3 nucleotide sequence: TGTGCCACCAGCAGGGGGGGACAGGGGAACACTGAAGCTTTCTTT. It specifies CATSRGGQGNTEAFF. The whole variable domain, filled in from reference TRBV15 and TRBJ1-1, reads DAMVIQNPRYQVTQFGKPVTLSCSQTLNHNVMYWYQQKSSQAPKLLFHYYDKDFNNEADTPDNFQSRRPNTSFCFLDIRSPGLGDTAMYLCATSRGGQGNTEAFFGQGTRLTVV.

V gene TRBV4-1 combines with J gene TRBJ2-3, with TRBD2 matching 10 bases. This CDR3 region has 17 residues. Trimming removed 0 bases from V and 5 bases from J; junction bases left unmatched: 8. CDR1 and CDR2 (germline): MGHRA, YSYEKL. CDR3 amino acids: CASSQDRSGGAGDTQYF. DNA for the CDR3: TGCGCCAGCAGCCAAGATCGGAGCGGGGGGGCTGGAGATACGCAGTATTTT.

This rearrangement joins TRBV28 to TRBJ2-7; D is perhaps TRBD1 (6 bases). Trimming shortened V by 8 bases and J by 3 bases, and 14 bases separated the two germline ends. The CDR3 spans 13 residues. CDR1 is MDHEN, CDR2 SYDVKM, per germline. As DNA, the CDR3 is TGTGCCAGCGGACAGCCACCCATCTACGAGCAGTACTTC. Translating gives CASGQPPIYEQYF.

The genes are TRBV5-1 and TRBJ1-1; D ambiguous. V gave up 1 base and J gave up 5 bases, with 12 bases separating them. CDR1 is SGHRS and CDR2 is YFSETQ in the germline V gene. This CDR3 comprises 14 residues. CDR3: CASSLPGDGTEAFF. The CDR3 region has the DNA TGCGCCAGCAGCTTGCCCGGGGATGGAACTGAAGCTTTCTTT. Using reference TRBV5-1 and TRBJ1-1 for the parts outside the CDR3, the full variable domain is KAGVTQTPRYLIKTRGQQVTLSCSPISGHRSVSWYQQTPGQGLQFLFEYFSETQRNKGNFPGRFSGRQFSNSRSEMNVSTLELGDSALYLCASSLPGDGTEAFFGQGTRLTVV.

The CDR3 region has the DNA TGTGCCAGCAGTTTATCATCCGGCGGCTATCAGCCCCAGCATTTT. The encoded protein is CASSLSSGGYQPQHF. The rearrangement joins TRBV27 to TRBJ1-5; D is unclear. This CDR3 comprises 15 residues. V dropped 0 bases and J dropped 5 bases, with 11 bases sitting between them. Germline CDR1 MNHEY, CDR2 SMNVEV (reference sequence).

In its sample, this clone was seen once. The gene calls are TRBV18 and TRBJ2-1; D might be TRBD1 (6 bases). The ends were cut back, 4 bases at V and 8 bases at J, with 21 bases in the middle. The germline CDR1 and CDR2 sequences are KGHSH and LQKENI. This CDR3 is 16 amino acids long. In nucleotides, the CDR3 is TGTGCCAGCTCACAGACAGGAGTTTGGTGGGCAGATGAGCAGTTCTTC. Its protein is CASSQTGVWWADEQFF.

This chain links TRBV29-1 with TRBJ2-1, with 10 bases matching TRBD2. This CDR3 contains 15 residues. CDR1 and CDR2 (germline): SQVTM, ANQGSEA. V was pared by 7 bases and J by 3 bases, with 9 bases of the junction left unmatched. The CDR3 reads CSGEFLAGGYNEQFF. CDR3 nucleotide sequence: TGCAGCGGCGAATTTTTAGCGGGAGGCTACAATGAGCAGTTCTTC.

The rearrangement links TRBV2 to TRBJ1-5, with D perhaps matching TRBD1 (5 bases). V was clipped by 9 bases and J by 4 bases, with 16 bases between them. Germline values: CDR1 SNHLY, CDR2 FYNNEI. The CDR3 has 14 amino acids. Written as DNA, the CDR3 is TGTGCCAGTGGTTTGCGGGGCGGTAATCAGCCCCAGCATTTT. Encoded protein: CASGLRGGNQPQHF.

This chain uses TRBV5-1 with TRBJ1-1; the match to TRBD1 covers 8 bases. Germline V gene sequence: CDR1 SGHRS, CDR2 YFSETQ. The length of the CDR3 is 15 residues. The ends lost 0 bases at V and 1 base at J; junction bases unmatched: 2. The CDR3 sequence is CASSLGDRRNTEAFF. The CDR3, as DNA: TGCGCCAGCAGCTTGGGGGACAGGAGGAACACTGAAGCTTTCTTT.